The T cell receptor beta chain under discussion was sequenced for a study of high-grade serous ovarian cancer treatment subgroups. Findings of the study overall: Tumors within one patient showed repertoire similarity of about 0.095 to 0.79. TCR relatedness rose with neoantigen level and trended with mutation load.

Tumor tissue was taken before any definitive surgery or chemotherapy was given. Assay: immunoSEQ multiplex PCR; the TCRdb copy retains only in-frame clones and omits some. In the table there are about 10,000 clones, about 70% of which are singletons. This CDR3 has 14 residues. Germline CDR1 reads SGHDN; CDR2 reads FVKESK. Trimming pared 1 base from V and 4 bases from J, leaving 10 bases between. Concerning this clone: Its specificity is not known.

This receptor was identified in a human donor with high-grade serous ovarian cancer. The gene calls are TRBV14 and TRBJ1-2, with D unclear. The sample consisted of tumor tissue. The CDR3: CASSQVANFYGYTF. CDR3 bases: TGTGCCAGCAGCCAAGTCGCAAACTTCTATGGCTACACCTTC.